This entry lists 2 T cell receptor beta chains sequenced from one sample in a study of Graves' ophthalmopathy and Graves' hyperthyroidism. TCR beta CDR3 regions were amplified from RNA transcripts. HTBI primers primed a first-round RT-PCR, and a second-round multiplex PCR followed. MiXCR was run by TCRdb on the multiplex PCR reads, yielding one entry per CDR3 protein. The sample holds a few hundred thousand distinct CDR3 sequences, about a sixth seen once. Sample: peripheral blood. The receptors come from an adult man with Graves' ophthalmopathy.

This clonotype was detected many times. This chain connects TRBV9 to TRBJ2-2; D is undetermined. The CDR3 spans 15 residues. V dropped 4 bases and J dropped 0 bases, with 10 bases sitting between them. Germline CDR1 is SGDLS and CDR2 is YYNGEE. CDR3 coding DNA: TGTGCCAGCAGCCCACCGACTTCGAACACCGGGGAGCTGTTTTTT. Translated, it gives CASSPPTSNTGELFF.

This chain connects TRBV30 to TRBJ1-2; the D gene is possibly TRBD1 (5 bases). Trimming removed 1 base from V and 5 bases from J, with 11 bases in between. The V gene's germline CDR1 is GTSNPN and CDR2 SVGIG (reference sequence). CDR3 length equals 13 residues. CDR3 nucleotide sequence: TGTGCCTGGAGTGCTGGCAGGGCATATGGCTACACCTTC. Protein product: CAWSAGRAYGYTF.